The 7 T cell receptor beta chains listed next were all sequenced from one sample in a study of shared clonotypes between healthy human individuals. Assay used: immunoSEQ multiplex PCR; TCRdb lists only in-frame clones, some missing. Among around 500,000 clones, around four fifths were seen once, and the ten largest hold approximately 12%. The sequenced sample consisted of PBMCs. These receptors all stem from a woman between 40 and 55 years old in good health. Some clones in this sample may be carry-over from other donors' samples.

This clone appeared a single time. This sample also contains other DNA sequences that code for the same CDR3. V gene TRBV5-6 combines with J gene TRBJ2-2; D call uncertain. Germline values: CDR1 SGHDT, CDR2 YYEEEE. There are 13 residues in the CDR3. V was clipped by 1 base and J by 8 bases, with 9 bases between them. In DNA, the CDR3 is TGTGCCAGCAGCTTGTCCCCGACAGGGGAGCTGTTTTTT. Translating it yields CASSLSPTGELFF. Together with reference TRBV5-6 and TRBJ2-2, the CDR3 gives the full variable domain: DAGVTQSPTHLIKTRGQQVTLRCSPKSGHDTVSWYQQALGQGPQFIFQYYEEEERQRGNFPDRFSGHQFPNYSSELNVNALLLGDSALYLCASSLSPTGELFFGEGSRLTVL.

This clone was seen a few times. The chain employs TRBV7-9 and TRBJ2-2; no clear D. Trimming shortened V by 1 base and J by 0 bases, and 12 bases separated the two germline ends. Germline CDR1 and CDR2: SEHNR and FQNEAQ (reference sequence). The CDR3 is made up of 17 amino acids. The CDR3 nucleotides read TGTGCCAGCAGCTTAGTGGGCGGCAGATCGAACACCGGGGAGCTGTTTTTT. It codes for CASSLVGGRSNTGELFF.

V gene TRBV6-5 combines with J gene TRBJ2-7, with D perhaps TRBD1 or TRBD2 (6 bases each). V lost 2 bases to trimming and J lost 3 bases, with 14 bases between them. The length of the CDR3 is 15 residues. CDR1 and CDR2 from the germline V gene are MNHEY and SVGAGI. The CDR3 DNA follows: TGTGCCAGCAGTTACACAGGGCTGGAGGGCTACGAGCAGTACTTC. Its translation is CASSYTGLEGYEQYF.

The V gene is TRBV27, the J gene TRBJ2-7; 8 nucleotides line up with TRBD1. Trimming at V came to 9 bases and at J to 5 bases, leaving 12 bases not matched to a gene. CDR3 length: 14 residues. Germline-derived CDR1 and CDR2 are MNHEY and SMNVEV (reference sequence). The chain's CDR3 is CARPFDRGIDEQYF. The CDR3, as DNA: TGTGCCAGGCCTTTCGACAGGGGTATCGACGAGCAGTACTTC.

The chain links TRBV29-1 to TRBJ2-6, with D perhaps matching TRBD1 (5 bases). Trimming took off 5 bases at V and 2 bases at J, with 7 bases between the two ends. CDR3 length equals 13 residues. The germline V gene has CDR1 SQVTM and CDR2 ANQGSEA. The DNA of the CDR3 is TGCAGCGTTCAGGGTACTGGGGCCAACGTCCTGACTTTC. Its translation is CSVQGTGANVLTF. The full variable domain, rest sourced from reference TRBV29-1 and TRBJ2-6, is SAVISQKPSRDICQRGTSLTIQCQVDSQVTMMFWYRQQPGQSLTLIATANQGSEATYESGFVIDKFPISRPNLTFSTLTVSNMSPEDSSIYLCSVQGTGANVLTFGAGSRLTVL.

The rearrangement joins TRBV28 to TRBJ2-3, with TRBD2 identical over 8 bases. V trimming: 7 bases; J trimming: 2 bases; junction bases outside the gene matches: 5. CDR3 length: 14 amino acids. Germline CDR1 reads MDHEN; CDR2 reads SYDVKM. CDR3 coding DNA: TGTGCCAGCATGGCGGGGGGATCCACAGATACGCAGTATTTT. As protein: CASMAGGSTDTQYF.

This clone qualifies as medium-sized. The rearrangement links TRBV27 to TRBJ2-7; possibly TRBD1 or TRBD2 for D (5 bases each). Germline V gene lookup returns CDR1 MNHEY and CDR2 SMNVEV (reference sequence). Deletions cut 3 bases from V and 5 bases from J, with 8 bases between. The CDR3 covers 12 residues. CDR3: CASSFGTHEQYF. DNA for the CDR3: TGTGCCAGCAGTTTCGGGACCCACGAGCAGTACTTC.